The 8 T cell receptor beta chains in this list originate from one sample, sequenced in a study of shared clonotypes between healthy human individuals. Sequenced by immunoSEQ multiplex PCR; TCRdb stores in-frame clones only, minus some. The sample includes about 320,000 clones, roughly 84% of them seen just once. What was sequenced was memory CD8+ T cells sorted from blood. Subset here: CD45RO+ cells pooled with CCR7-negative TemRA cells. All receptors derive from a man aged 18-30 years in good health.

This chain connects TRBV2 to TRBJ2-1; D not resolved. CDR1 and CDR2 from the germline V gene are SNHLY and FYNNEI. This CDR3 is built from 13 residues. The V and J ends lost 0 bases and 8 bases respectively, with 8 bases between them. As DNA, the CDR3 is TGTGCCAGCAGTGAAGCGCTGAGCGATGAGCAGTTCTTC. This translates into CASSEALSDEQFF. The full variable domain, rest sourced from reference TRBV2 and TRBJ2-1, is EPEVTQTPSHQVTQMGQEVILRCVPISNHLYFYWYRQILGQKVEFLVSFYNNEISEKSEIFDDQFSVERPDGSNFTLKIRSTKLEDSAMYFCASSEALSDEQFFGPGTRLTVL.

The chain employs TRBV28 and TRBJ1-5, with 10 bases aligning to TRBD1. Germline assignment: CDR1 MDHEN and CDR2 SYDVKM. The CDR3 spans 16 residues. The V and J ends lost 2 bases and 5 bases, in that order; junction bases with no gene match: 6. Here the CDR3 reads CASSLPGQGPHQPQHF. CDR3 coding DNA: TGTGCCAGCAGTTTACCGGGACAGGGGCCTCATCAGCCCCAGCATTTT.

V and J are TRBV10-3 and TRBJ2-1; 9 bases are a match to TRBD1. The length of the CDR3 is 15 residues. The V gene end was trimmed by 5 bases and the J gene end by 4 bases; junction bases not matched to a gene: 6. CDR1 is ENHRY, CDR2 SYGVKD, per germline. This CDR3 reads CAISFDRGIYNEQFF. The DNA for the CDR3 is TGTGCCATCAGTTTCGACAGGGGGATATACAATGAGCAGTTCTTC.

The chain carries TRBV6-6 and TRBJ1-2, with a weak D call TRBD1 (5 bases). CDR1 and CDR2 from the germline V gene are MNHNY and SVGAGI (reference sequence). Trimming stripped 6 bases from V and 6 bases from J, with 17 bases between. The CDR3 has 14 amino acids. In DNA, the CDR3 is TGTGCCAGCAGCTGGAGGAGGGGATGGAATGGCTACACCTTC. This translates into CASSWRRGWNGYTF.

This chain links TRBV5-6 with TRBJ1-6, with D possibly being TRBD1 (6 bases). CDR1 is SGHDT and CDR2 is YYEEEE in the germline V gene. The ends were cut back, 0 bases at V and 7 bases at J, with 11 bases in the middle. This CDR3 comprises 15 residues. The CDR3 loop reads CASSLATGENSPLHF. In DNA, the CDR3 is TGTGCCAGCAGCTTGGCGACAGGTGAGAATTCACCCCTCCACTTT.

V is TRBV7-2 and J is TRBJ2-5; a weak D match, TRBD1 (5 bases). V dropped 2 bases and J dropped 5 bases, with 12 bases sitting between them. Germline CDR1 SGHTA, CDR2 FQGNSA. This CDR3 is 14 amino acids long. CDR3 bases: TGTGCCAGCAGCTTACCGACAGCCAGGGAGACCCAGTACTTC. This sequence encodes CASSLPTARETQYF.

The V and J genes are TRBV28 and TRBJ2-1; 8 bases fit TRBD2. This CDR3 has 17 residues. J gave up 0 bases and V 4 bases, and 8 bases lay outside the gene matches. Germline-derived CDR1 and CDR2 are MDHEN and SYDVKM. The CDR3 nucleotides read TGTGCCAGCAGTTCCCCGGGAGGGGAGGGCTCCTACAATGAGCAGTTCTTC. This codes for CASSSPGGEGSYNEQFF.

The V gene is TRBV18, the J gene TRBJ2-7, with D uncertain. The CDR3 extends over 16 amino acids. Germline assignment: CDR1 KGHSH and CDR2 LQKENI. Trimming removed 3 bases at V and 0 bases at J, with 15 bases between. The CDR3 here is CASSPLKGQSSYEQYF. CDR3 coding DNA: TGTGCCAGCTCACCCCTTAAGGGTCAGAGCTCCTACGAGCAGTACTTC.